This T cell receptor (beta chain) is drawn from a study of cytomegalovirus exposure and HLA in healthy donors. The PCR used 60 Vbeta and 13 Jbeta primers. Clones were read by immunoSEQ multiplex PCR, and TCRdb kept only the in-frame ones, dropping some. The data show under 200,000 clones, 84% seen once. The CDR3 is 21 residues long. J was trimmed by 2 bases and V by 0 bases; bases with no gene match: 11. Germline lookup yields CDR1 SGHVS and CDR2 FQNEAQ. The origin of this receptor is a woman between 50 and 59 years old in good health and CMV-seropositive. The sample taken for sequencing was PBMCs. V gene TRBV7-8 combines with J gene TRBJ1-6, with 12 bases identical to TRBD1. CDR3: CASSLALTGTGGKTYNSPLHF. The CDR3 nucleotides are TGTGCCAGCAGCTTAGCGCTGACGGGGACAGGGGGCAAGACCTATAATTCACCCCTCCACTTT.